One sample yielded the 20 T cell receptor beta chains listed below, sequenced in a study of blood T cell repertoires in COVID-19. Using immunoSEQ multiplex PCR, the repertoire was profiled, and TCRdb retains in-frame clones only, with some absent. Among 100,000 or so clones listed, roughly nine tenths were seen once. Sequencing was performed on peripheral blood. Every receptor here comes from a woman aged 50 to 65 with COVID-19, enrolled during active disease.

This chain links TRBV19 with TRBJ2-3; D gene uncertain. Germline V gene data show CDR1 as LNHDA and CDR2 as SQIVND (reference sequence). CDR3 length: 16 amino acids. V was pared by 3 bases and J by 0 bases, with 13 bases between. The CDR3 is CASSIVQALSTDTQYF. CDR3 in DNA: TGTGCCAGTAGTATCGTTCAGGCCTTAAGCACAGATACGCAGTATTTT. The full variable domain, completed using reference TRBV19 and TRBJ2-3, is DGGITQSPKYLFRKEGQNVTLSCEQNLNHDAMYWYRQDPGQGLRLIYYSQIVNDFQKGDIAEGYSVSREKKESFPLTVTSAQKNPTAFYLCASSIVQALSTDTQYFGPGTRLTVL.

CDR3 DNA sequence: TGTGCCAGCAGTGTACCACAGGGGGTGGAGACCCAGTACTTC. It codes for CASSVPQGVETQYF. The chain has TRBV2 and TRBJ2-5; 8 bases match TRBD1. Losses at the gene ends were 4 bases for V and 5 bases for J; bases not matched to a gene: 6. The CDR3 sequence is 14 residues long. In germline, CDR1 is SNHLY, CDR2 FYNNEI.

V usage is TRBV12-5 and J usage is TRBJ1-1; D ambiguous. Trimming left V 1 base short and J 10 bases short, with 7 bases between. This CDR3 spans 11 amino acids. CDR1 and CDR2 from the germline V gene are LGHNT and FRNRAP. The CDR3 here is CASGLGLLAFF. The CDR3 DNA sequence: TGTGCTAGTGGTTTGGGACTGTTAGCTTTCTTT. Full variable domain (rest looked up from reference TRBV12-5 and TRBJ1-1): DARVTQTPRHKVTEMGQEVTMRCQPILGHNTVFWYRQTMMQGLELLAYFRNRAPLDDSGMPKDRFSAEMPDATLATLKIQPSEPRDSAVYFCASGLGLLAFFGQGTRLTVV.

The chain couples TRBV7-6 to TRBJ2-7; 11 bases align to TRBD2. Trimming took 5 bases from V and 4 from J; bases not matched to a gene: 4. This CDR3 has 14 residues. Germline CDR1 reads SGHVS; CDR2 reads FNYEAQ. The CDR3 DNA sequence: TGTGCCAGCAGCCCGACTAGCGGGGTTTACGAGCAGTACTTC. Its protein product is CASSPTSGVYEQYF.

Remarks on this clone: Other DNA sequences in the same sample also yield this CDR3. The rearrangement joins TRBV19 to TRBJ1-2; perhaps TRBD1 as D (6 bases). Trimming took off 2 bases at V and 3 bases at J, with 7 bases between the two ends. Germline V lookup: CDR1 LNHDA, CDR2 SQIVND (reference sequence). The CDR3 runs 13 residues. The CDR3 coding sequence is TGTGCCAGTAGTATATCAGGGGACTATGGCTACACCTTC. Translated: CASSISGDYGYTF.

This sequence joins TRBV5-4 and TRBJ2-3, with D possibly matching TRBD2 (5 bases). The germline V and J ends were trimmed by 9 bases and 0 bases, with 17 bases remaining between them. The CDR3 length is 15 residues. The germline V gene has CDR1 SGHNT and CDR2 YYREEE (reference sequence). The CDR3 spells CATKADRSSTDTQYF. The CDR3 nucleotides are TGTGCCACCAAAGCGGATAGGTCTAGCACAGATACGCAGTATTTT.

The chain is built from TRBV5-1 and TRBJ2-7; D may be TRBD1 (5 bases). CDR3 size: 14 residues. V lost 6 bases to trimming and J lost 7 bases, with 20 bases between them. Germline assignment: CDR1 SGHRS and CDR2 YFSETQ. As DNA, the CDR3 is TGCGCCAGCACGGAAAGCTCAGGGTTTTGGGAGCAGTACTTC. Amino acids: CASTESSGFWEQYF.

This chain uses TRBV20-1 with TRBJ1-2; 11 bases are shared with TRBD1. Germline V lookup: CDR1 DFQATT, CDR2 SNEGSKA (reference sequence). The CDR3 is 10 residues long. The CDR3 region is CRGQGDGYTF. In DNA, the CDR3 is TGCAGGGGACAGGGGGACGGCTACACCTTC.

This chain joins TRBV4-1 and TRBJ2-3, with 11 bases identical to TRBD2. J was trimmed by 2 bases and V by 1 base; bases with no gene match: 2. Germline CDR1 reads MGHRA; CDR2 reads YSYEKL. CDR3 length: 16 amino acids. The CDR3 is CASSQGLAGPTDTQYF. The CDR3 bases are TGCGCCAGCAGCCAAGGACTAGCGGGACCCACAGATACGCAGTATTTT.

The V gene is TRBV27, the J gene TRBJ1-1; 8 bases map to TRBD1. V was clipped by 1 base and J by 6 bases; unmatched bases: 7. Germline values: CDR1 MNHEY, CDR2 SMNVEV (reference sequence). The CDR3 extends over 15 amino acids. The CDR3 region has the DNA TGTGCCAGCAGTTTATGGGACAGGAGGCTCGCTGAAGCTTTCTTT. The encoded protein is CASSLWDRRLAEAFF.

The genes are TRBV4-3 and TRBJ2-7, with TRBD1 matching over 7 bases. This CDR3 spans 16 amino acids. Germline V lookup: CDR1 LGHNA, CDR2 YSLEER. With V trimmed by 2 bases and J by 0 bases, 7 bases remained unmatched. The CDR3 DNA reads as TGCGCCAGCAGCCAAACCCCCGGGACAGCCTCCTACGAGCAGTACTTC. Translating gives CASSQTPGTASYEQYF.

The chain's CDR3 is CASSGGRQGGNEQYF. For the CDR3, the DNA is TGTGCCAGCAGCGGTGGGCGACAGGGGGGGAACGAGCAGTACTTC. This rearrangement joins TRBV7-2 to TRBJ2-7, with TRBD1 identical over 9 bases. V lost 5 bases to trimming and J lost 5 bases; unmatched junction nucleotides: 10. Germline CDR1 reads SGHTA; CDR2 reads FQGNSA. The CDR3 consists of 15 residues.

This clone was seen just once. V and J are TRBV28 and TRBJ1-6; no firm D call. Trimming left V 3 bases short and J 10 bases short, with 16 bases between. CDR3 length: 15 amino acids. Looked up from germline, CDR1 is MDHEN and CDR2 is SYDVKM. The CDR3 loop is CASSFSGGRWSPLHF. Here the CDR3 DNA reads TGTGCCAGCAGTTTTTCGGGCGGGAGGTGGTCACCCCTCCACTTT.

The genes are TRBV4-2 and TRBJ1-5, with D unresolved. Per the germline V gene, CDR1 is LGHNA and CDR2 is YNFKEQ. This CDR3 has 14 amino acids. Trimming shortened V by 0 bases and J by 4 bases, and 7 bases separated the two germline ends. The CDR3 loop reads CASSQDVQNQPQHF. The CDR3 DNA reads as TGTGCCAGCAGCCAAGATGTGCAGAATCAGCCCCAGCATTTT.

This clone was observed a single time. The CDR3 sequence: CASSLASQGGTGELFF. The CDR3 region has the DNA TGTGCCAGCAGCTTAGCTTCGCAGGGAGGCACCGGGGAGCTGTTTTTT. The gene calls are TRBV7-2 and TRBJ2-2; a weak D match, TRBD2 (6 bases). Per the germline V gene, CDR1 is SGHTA and CDR2 is FQGNSA. V was shortened by 0 bases and J by 4 bases, with 12 bases between the two germline ends. The CDR3 has 16 amino acids.

CDR3 coding DNA: TGTGCCAGCCGCCGCCCGGGCACAGATACGCAGTATTTT. It encodes CASRRPGTDTQYF. The chain uses TRBV2 and TRBJ2-3; D ambiguous. This CDR3 comprises 13 residues. Deletions cut 8 bases from V and 1 base from J, with 10 bases between. Germline loops: CDR1 SNHLY, CDR2 FYNNEI.

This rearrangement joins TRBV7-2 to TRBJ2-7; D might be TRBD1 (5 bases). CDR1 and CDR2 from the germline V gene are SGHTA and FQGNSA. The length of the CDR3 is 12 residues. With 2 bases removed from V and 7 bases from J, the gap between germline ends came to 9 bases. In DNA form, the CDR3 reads TGTGCCAGCAGCTTATATTCAGGGGAGCAGTACTTC. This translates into CASSLYSGEQYF.

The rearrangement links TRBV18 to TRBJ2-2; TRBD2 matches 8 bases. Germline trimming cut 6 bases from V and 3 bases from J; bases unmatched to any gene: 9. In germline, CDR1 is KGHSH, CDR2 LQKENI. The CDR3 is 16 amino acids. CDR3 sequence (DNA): TGTGCCAGCTCCCGTACCGGGACTAGTTACACCGGGGAGCTGTTTTTT. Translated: CASSRTGTSYTGELFF.

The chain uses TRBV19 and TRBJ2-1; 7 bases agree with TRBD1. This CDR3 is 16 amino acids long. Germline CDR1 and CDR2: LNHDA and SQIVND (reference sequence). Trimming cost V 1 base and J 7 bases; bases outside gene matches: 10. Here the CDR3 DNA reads TGTGCCAGTAGTATAGCCGGGACAGTGGGGGCAAATGAGCAGTTCTTC. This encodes CASSIAGTVGANEQFF.

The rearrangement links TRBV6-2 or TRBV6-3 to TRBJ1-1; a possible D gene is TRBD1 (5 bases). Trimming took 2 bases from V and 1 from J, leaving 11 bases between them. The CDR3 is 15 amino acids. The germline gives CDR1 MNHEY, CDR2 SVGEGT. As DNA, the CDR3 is TGTGCCAGCAGTTACGGCAGGGCTGAGAACACTGAAGCTTTCTTT. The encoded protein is CASSYGRAENTEAFF.